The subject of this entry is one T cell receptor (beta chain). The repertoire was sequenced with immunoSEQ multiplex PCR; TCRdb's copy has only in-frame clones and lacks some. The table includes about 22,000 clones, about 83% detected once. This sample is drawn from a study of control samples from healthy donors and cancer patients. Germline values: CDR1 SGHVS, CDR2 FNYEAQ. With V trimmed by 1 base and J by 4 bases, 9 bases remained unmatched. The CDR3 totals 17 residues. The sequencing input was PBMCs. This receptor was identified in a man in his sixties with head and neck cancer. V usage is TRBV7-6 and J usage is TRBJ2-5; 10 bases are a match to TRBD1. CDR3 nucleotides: TGTGCCAGCAGCTTAGAGATTGGACAGGGGGGTATAGAGACCCAGTACTTC. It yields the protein CASSLEIGQGGIETQYF. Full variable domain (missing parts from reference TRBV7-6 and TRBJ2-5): GAGVSQSPRYKVTKRGQDVALRCDPISGHVSLYWYRQALGQGPEFLTYFNYEAQQDKSGLPNDRFSAERPEGSISTLTIQRTEQRDSAMYRCASSLEIGQGGIETQYFGPGTRLLVL.